The rows below give T cell receptor beta chains drawn from one sample of a study of T cells in Graves' hyperthyroidism and ophthalmopathy. Using its own MiXCR run on the multiplex PCR reads, TCRdb lists one record per CDR3 protein. The table has roughly 570,000 distinct CDR3 sequences, 15% to 19% seen once. Sequenced: blood. These receptor sequences come from a woman between 25 and 40 years old with Graves' hyperthyroidism. CDR3s include the opening cysteine and the closing phenylalanine or tryptophan. D genes are given only for firm matches. Not every row has a clone size; where given, it reads once, few, many or a size class.

TRBJ2-5 | TRBD1 | NA | TRBV18 | TGTGCCAGCTCCCAGACAGGGGGAGAGAAGGAGACCCAGTACTTC | CASSQTGGEKETQYF
TRBJ2-7 | NA | few | TRBV28 | TGTGCCAGCAGCCTGGACAGTTTCGGAGAGCAGTACTTC | CASSLDSFGEQYF
TRBJ2-3 | NA | many | TRBV11-2 | TGTGCCAGCAGTTCAGTGGATACGCAGTATTTT | CASSSVDTQYF
TRBJ2-1 | TRBD2 | many | TRBV20-1 | TGCAGTGCAAATCTCGGCAAAAGCGGGAGTGGGGATGAGCAGTTCTTC | CSANLGKSGSGDEQFF
TRBJ1-2 | NA | many | TRBV7-8 | TGTGCCAGCAGCTCCTTGGGAGCTAACTATGGCTACACCTTC | CASSSLGANYGYTF
TRBJ1-2 | TRBD1 | many | TRBV20-1 | TGCAGTGCAGACGCTGACCGGGACAGGGGGCGAAACGGTTACACCTTC | CSADADRDRGRNGYTF
TRBJ2-1 | TRBD2 | many | TRBV7-9 | TGTGCCAGCAGGAATCTAGCGGGAATCAATGAGCAGTTCTTC | CASRNLAGINEQFF
TRBJ2-7 | TRBD2 | many | TRBV10-2 | TGCGCCAGCAGTGAATTCGGACTAGCGCGATACGAGCAGTACTTC | CASSEFGLARYEQYF
TRBJ2-1 | NA | few | TRBV4-3 | TGCGCCAGCAGCCAGTACACAGGAGACAATGAGCAGTTCTTC | CASSQYTGDNEQFF
TRBJ2-5 | TRBD1 | many | TRBV6-1 | TGTGCCAGCAGTCGGACAGGGGGCGTAGAGACCCAGTACTTC | CASSRTGGVETQYF
TRBJ2-7 | NA | NA | TRBV5-1 | TGCGCCAGCAGCTTGGGACAGGAAGGTCTCGAGCAGTACTTC | CASSLGQEGLEQYF
TRBJ2-1 | TRBD1 | many | TRBV27 | TGTGCCAGCAGTACCCGGACAGGGGGTAGCAATGAGCAGTTCTTC | CASSTRTGGSNEQFF
TRBJ2-1 | NA | many | TRBV7-9 | TGTGCCAGCAGCTTAGGAAGAAGGGAATCCTACAATGAGCAGTTCTTC | CASSLGRRESYNEQFF
TRBJ1-2 | NA | many | TRBV2 | TGTGCCAGCAGGCTTACTCCCTATGGCTACACCTTC | CASRLTPYGYTF
TRBJ2-4 | NA | many | TRBV28 | TGTGCCAGCAGTTCGAATCCAGGGGAGGCGTGGAACATTCAGTACTTC | CASSSNPGEAWNIQYF
TRBJ1-2 | NA | many | TRBV9 | TGTGCCAGCAGCGTAGCCGGGGGAAGCTATGGCTACACCTTC | CASSVAGGSYGYTF
TRBJ1-1 | TRBD1 | NA | TRBV4-2 | TGTGCCAGCAGCCAAGATAATACAGGGGCTTTCACTGAAGCTTTCTTT | CASSQDNTGAFTEAFF
TRBJ1-1 | NA | NA | TRBV6-1 | TGTGCCAGCCGCTTCCGACAGGAGAATTTCTTT | CASRFRQENFF
TRBJ2-3 | TRBD2 | few | TRBV7-3 | TGTGCCAGCAGCTTACAAGCGGGAGAATCGGATACGCAGTATTTT | CASSLQAGESDTQYF
TRBJ2-3 | TRBD2 | many | TRBV28 | TGTGCCAGCAGTTTATCCCTAGCGGGAGGCAACGATACGCAGTATTTT | CASSLSLAGGNDTQYF
TRBJ2-7 | NA | NA | TRBV29-1 | TGCAGCGTTAAGGACCAGAGCTCCTACGAGCAGTACTTC | CSVKDQSSYEQYF
TRBJ1-4 | NA | NA | TRBV5-1 | TGTGCCAGCAAAAGGCAGGGAGGCGAAAAACTGTTTTTT | CASKRQGGEKLFF